This record covers a single TCR beta chain. This specimen belongs to a study of T cell responses to AZD1222 COVID-19 vaccine. TCRdb keeps only in-frame clones here, not all; method: immunoSEQ multiplex PCR. The table includes tens of thousands of clones, roughly 88% detected once. Specimen: peripheral blood, collected 28 days after the second AZD1222 dose. This clonotype was sampled from an adult who received the AZD1222 COVID-19 vaccine.

CDR3 sequence (DNA): TGTGCCAGCATCGGTAGAAACTATGGCTACACCTTC. Its protein is CASIGRNYGYTF. V gene TRBV6-5 combines with J gene TRBJ1-2; no clear D gene. This CDR3 is built from 12 residues. V lost 7 bases and J lost 2, with 8 bases in between. CDR1 is MNHEY, CDR2 SVGAGI, per germline.